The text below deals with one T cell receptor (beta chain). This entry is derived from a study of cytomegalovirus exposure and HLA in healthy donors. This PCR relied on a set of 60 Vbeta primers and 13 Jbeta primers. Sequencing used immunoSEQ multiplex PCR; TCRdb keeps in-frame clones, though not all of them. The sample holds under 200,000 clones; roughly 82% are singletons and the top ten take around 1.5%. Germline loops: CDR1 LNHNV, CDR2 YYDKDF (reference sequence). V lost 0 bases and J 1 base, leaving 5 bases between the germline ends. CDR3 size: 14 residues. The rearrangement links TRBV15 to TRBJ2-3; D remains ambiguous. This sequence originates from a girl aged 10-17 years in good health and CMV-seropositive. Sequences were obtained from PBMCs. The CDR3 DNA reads TGTGCCACCAGCAGAGATCTTGGCACAGATACGCAGTATTTT. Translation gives CATSRDLGTDTQYF.